Presented here are 30 T cell receptor beta chains from one specimen sequenced in a study of blood T cell repertoires in COVID-19. TCRdb keeps only in-frame clones here, not all; method: immunoSEQ multiplex PCR. Here the sample spans some 320,000 clones, around 87% being singletons. What was sequenced was peripheral blood. All receptors derive from a woman between 45 and 65 years old who had recovered from COVID-19.

The CDR3 loop is CASSLETGADYEQYF. DNA of the CDR3: TGTGCCAGCAGCTTAGAAACAGGGGCGGACTACGAGCAGTACTTC. The gene calls are TRBV7-6 and TRBJ2-7; TRBD1 aligns across 7 bases. With V trimmed by 1 base and J by 3 bases, 6 bases remained unmatched. The CDR3 totals 15 residues. Germline-derived CDR1 and CDR2 are SGHVS and FNYEAQ.

This chain connects TRBV19 to TRBJ2-4; 8 bases agree with TRBD2. Germline lookup yields CDR1 LNHDA and CDR2 SQIVND (reference sequence). The CDR3 totals 15 residues. V was pared by 3 bases and J by 8 bases, with 9 bases of the junction left unmatched. CDR3 protein: CASSIASGRGDIQYF. The CDR3 nucleotides are TGTGCCAGTAGTATCGCAAGCGGGAGAGGGGACATTCAGTACTTC.

The chain has TRBV4-3 and TRBJ2-3; 10 bases are shared with TRBD2. The V segment lost 1 base and the J segment 6 bases; nucleotides outside the gene matches: 4. In germline, CDR1 is LGHNA, CDR2 YSLEER. The CDR3 is made up of 15 amino acids. The CDR3 nucleotides are TGCGCCAGCAGCCAAGTAACAGCGGGAGGGGATACGCAGTATTTT. As protein: CASSQVTAGGDTQYF.

This clone came up a few times. The rearrangement links TRBV7-2 to TRBJ2-1; weak D call: TRBD2 (5 bases). The germline gives CDR1 SGHTA, CDR2 FQGNSA. Between the trimmed V and J ends, which lost 4 bases and 7 bases, there was a span of 14 bases. The CDR3 has 14 amino acids. Here the CDR3 reads CASSSKARGNEQFF. As DNA, the CDR3 is TGTGCCAGCAGCTCCAAGGCGAGAGGGAATGAGCAGTTCTTC.

This clone was seen a handful of times. The chain employs TRBV3-1 (or the pseudogene TRBV3-2) and TRBJ1-1; a weak D match, TRBD1 (6 bases). Deletions cut 1 base from V and 2 bases from J, with 8 bases between. Germline CDR1 reads LGHDT; CDR2 reads YNNKEL (reference sequence). The CDR3 contains 14 residues. CDR3 in amino acids: CASSQGGGNTEAFF. CDR3 coding DNA: TGTGCCAGCAGCCAAGGAGGGGGAAACACTGAAGCTTTCTTT.

This clone has a single count. The V call is TRBV20-1, the J call TRBJ2-7; TRBD1 is a possible D gene (6 bases). The V gene lost 3 bases and the J gene lost 6 bases, with 6 bases spanning the gap. CDR3 length equals 10 residues. The germline V gene has CDR1 DFQATT and CDR2 SNEGSKA (reference sequence). The CDR3 DNA reads as TGCAGTGCTAGCAGGGGCGAGCAGTACTTC. Translating gives CSASRGEQYF.

The chain has TRBV11-2 and TRBJ2-5; TRBD2 matches 7 bases. Trimming at V came to 5 bases and at J to 2 bases, leaving 8 bases not matched to a gene. This CDR3 spans 15 amino acids. Germline CDR1 reads SGHAT; CDR2 reads FQNNGV. CDR3 in DNA: TGTGCCAGCAGCGGCCCCGGGACTATACAAGAGACCCAGTACTTC. It encodes CASSGPGTIQETQYF.

The J gene is TRBJ1-2, the V gene TRBV28, with D tentatively TRBD1 (6 bases). Germline CDR1 reads MDHEN; CDR2 reads SYDVKM. Trimming removed 3 bases at V and 5 bases at J, with 10 bases between. The CDR3 extends over 13 amino acids. Written as DNA, the CDR3 is TGTGCCAGCAGTTTTCCCAGGGGTTATGGCTACACCTTC. It is translated as CASSFPRGYGYTF.

The V call is TRBV7-9, the J call TRBJ2-7; the match to TRBD2 covers 9 bases. Germline V gene data show CDR1 as SEHNR and CDR2 as FQNEAQ (reference sequence). The V gene end was trimmed by 5 bases and the J gene end by 0 bases; junction bases not matched to a gene: 8. The CDR3 loop spans 16 amino acids. CDR3: CASSAGGGPYSYEQYF. The CDR3 DNA reads as TGTGCCAGCAGCGCGGGGGGGGGTCCCTACTCCTACGAGCAGTACTTC.

The gene calls are TRBV5-6 and TRBJ2-7, with 7 bases identical to TRBD1. The J segment lost 2 bases and the V segment lost 4 bases, leaving 6 bases of the junction unmatched. The CDR3 totals 14 residues. The V gene's germline CDR1 is SGHDT and CDR2 YYEEEE. Here the CDR3 reads CASSPDRRTYEQYF. The CDR3 nucleotides are TGTGCCAGCAGCCCGGACAGGCGAACCTACGAGCAGTACTTC.

This chain links TRBV4-1 with TRBJ2-3; 9 bases fit TRBD1. Germline-derived CDR1 and CDR2 are MGHRA and YSYEKL. J lost 2 bases, V lost 1 base, and 4 bases had no gene match. This CDR3 has 16 amino acids. The DNA for the CDR3 is TGCGCCAGCAGCCAAGGACAGGGGGTTTCCACAGATACGCAGTATTTT. It is translated as CASSQGQGVSTDTQYF.

The chain has TRBV24-1 and TRBJ1-1; D gene uncertain. Per germline, CDR1 KGHDR and CDR2 SFDVKD. V was trimmed by 0 bases and J by 11 bases, leaving 12 bases between them. The CDR3 extends over 13 amino acids. As DNA, the CDR3 is TGTGCCACCAGTGATTTGAACACGGGGAGCGCTTTCTTT. Translated: CATSDLNTGSAFF.

CDR3 residues: CSARRSGEAFF. The CDR3 nucleotides are TGCAGTGCTAGACGGTCGGGTGAAGCTTTCTTT. This sequence joins TRBV20-1 and TRBJ1-1; D remains ambiguous. Germline assignment: CDR1 DFQATT and CDR2 SNEGSKA (reference sequence). There are 11 residues in the CDR3. V lost 2 bases and J 7 bases, leaving 8 bases between the germline ends.

V is TRBV12-3 or TRBV12-4 and J is TRBJ2-7; D remains ambiguous. The CDR3 contains 13 residues. Trimming took 7 bases from V and 3 from J, leaving 13 bases between them. Here the CDR3 DNA reads TGTGCCAGCAAGCCTACGGAGAACTACGAGCAGTACTTC. This encodes CASKPTENYEQYF.

The chain recombines TRBV5-1 with TRBJ2-7, with 8 bases fitting TRBD1. Germline V CDR1 and CDR2: SGHRS, YFSETQ. Trimming at V came to 4 bases and at J to 2 bases, leaving 5 bases not matched to a gene. This CDR3 has 14 amino acids. In DNA form, the CDR3 reads TGCGCCAGCAGCATTACAGGGGGACCCTACGAGCAGTACTTC. Amino acids: CASSITGGPYEQYF.

The V call is TRBV27, the J call TRBJ2-7, with 13 bases matching TRBD2. The CDR3 is 16 amino acids. The germline CDR1 and CDR2 sequences are MNHEY and SMNVEV (reference sequence). With 4 bases clipped from V and 3 bases from J, the junction kept 6 bases outside the gene matches. The CDR3 here is CASSSTSGRALYEQYF. CDR3 in DNA: TGTGCCAGCAGTTCCACTAGCGGGAGGGCCCTCTACGAGCAGTACTTC.

The genes are TRBV28 and TRBJ2-2; 7 positions match TRBD1. The CDR3 runs to 14 residues. V gave up 5 bases and J gave up 5 bases; unmatched junction bases: 5. The V gene's germline CDR1 is MDHEN and CDR2 SYDVKM. CDR3 in amino acids: CASSRTGSTGELFF. The CDR3 DNA reads as TGTGCCAGCAGTCGGACAGGAAGTACCGGGGAGCTGTTTTTT.

The table lists this clone with a few counts. The V gene is TRBV9, the J gene TRBJ2-2, with TRBD1 as a possible D gene (5 bases). V lost 2 bases and J 1 base, leaving 12 bases between the germline ends. Germline lookup yields CDR1 SGDLS and CDR2 YYNGEE. This CDR3 spans 16 amino acids. In DNA form, the CDR3 reads TGTGCCAGCAGCGTGACGTTTGACAGGAACACCGGGGAGCTGTTTTTT. It yields the protein CASSVTFDRNTGELFF.

The CDR3 nucleotides are TGTGCCAGCAGTTACGGGGGGTCCGGAGAGACCCAGTACTTC. Translating gives CASSYGGSGETQYF. The chain employs TRBV6-5 and TRBJ2-5; D is perhaps TRBD2 (6 bases). V lost 2 bases to trimming and J lost 4 bases, with 11 bases between them. Germline assignment: CDR1 MNHEY and CDR2 SVGAGI. The CDR3 length is 14 residues.

V gene TRBV28 combines with J gene TRBJ1-2; D unresolved. The germline V gene has CDR1 MDHEN and CDR2 SYDVKM. Trimming removed 7 bases from V and 0 bases from J, with 15 bases in between. This CDR3 spans 15 amino acids. CDR3 nucleotide sequence: TGTGCCAGCACTCTTATTGGCGACACTAACTATGGCTACACCTTC. Protein sequence: CASTLIGDTNYGYTF.

V usage is TRBV6-2 or TRBV6-3 and J usage is TRBJ2-1; TRBD1 might be the D (5 bases). The CDR3 covers 13 residues. CDR1 MNHEY and CDR2 SVGEGT come from the germline V gene. V lost 8 bases to trimming and J lost 5 bases, with 13 bases between them. Here the CDR3 DNA reads TGTGCCAGCGGCCCTAGGGGCAACAATGAGCAGTTCTTC. Its translation: CASGPRGNNEQFF.

This chain joins TRBV7-2 and TRBJ2-3, with D uncertain. CDR3 length: 12 amino acids. With 5 bases removed from V and 6 bases from J, the gap between germline ends came to 9 bases. Germline assignment: CDR1 SGHTA and CDR2 FQGNSA. As DNA, the CDR3 is TGTGCCAGCAGCCCAGGCCGGGATACGCAGTATTTT. It yields the protein CASSPGRDTQYF.

The rearrangement links TRBV28 to TRBJ1-2; maybe TRBD1 (6 bases). V was cut by 7 bases and J by 7 bases, with 19 bases left in between. This CDR3 spans 14 amino acids. The germline CDR1 and CDR2 sequences are MDHEN and SYDVKM. The DNA of the CDR3 is TGTGCCAGCACCATCGGGGGGGGGCTCAGTGGCTACACCTTC. Translating gives CASTIGGGLSGYTF.

This clone was recorded at least ten times. This rearrangement joins TRBV28 to TRBJ2-1; 7 positions match TRBD2. This CDR3 comprises 21 residues. V lost 4 bases and J lost 0; bases outside the gene matches: 21. Germline values: CDR1 MDHEN, CDR2 SYDVKM. The CDR3 sequence is CASSSPWASGLFESSYNEQFF. For the CDR3, the DNA is TGTGCCAGCAGTTCCCCGTGGGCTAGCGGACTTTTTGAAAGCTCCTACAATGAGCAGTTCTTC.

The chain employs TRBV6-1 and TRBJ1-1; D perhaps matches TRBD1 (6 bases). This CDR3 contains 15 residues. The germline V and J ends were trimmed by 0 bases and 4 bases, with 12 bases remaining between them. Germline V gene data show CDR1 as MNHNS and CDR2 as SASEGT. CDR3 loop: CASSEARQGTTEAFF. In DNA form, the CDR3 reads TGTGCCAGCAGTGAAGCTCGCCAGGGGACCACTGAAGCTTTCTTT.

This chain joins TRBV6-2 or TRBV6-3 and TRBJ1-6, with D possibly being TRBD1 (6 bases). The CDR3 sequence is 17 residues long. Trimming stripped 2 bases from V and 7 bases from J, with 18 bases between. Germline CDR1 reads MNHEY; CDR2 reads SVGEGT. The CDR3 region has the DNA TGTGCCAGCAGTTACCCCCCGCCGGGACATCGAAATTCACCCCTCCACTTT. Its translation: CASSYPPPGHRNSPLHF.

The CDR3 DNA reads as TGTGCCAGCAGTTTGCTGGGAGATTACAATGAGCAGTTCTTC. Protein sequence: CASSLLGDYNEQFF. The gene calls are TRBV28 and TRBJ2-1, with D tentatively TRBD2 (5 bases). The V end was cut by 3 bases, the J end by 4 bases, with 10 bases between. CDR1 MDHEN and CDR2 SYDVKM come from the germline V gene. This CDR3 contains 14 residues. Together with reference TRBV28 and TRBJ2-1, the CDR3 gives the full variable domain: DVKVTQSSRYLVKRTGEKVFLECVQDMDHENMFWYRQDPGLGLRLIYFSYDVKMKEKGDIPEGYSVSREKKERFSLILESASTNQTSMYLCASSLLGDYNEQFFGPGTRLTVL.

The chain is built from TRBV28 and TRBJ2-1; 9 bases align to TRBD2. The J segment lost 2 bases and the V segment lost 6 bases, leaving 5 bases of the junction unmatched. Germline lookup yields CDR1 MDHEN and CDR2 SYDVKM. This CDR3 region has 15 residues. CDR3 sequence reads: CASRPGLATYNEQFF. CDR3 coding DNA: TGTGCCAGCAGGCCGGGACTAGCTACCTACAATGAGCAGTTCTTC.

CDR3 protein: CASSRMTEKGAFF. The CDR3, as DNA: TGCGCCAGCAGCCGAATGACCGAAAAGGGGGCTTTCTTT. The rearrangement links TRBV4-1 to TRBJ1-1; maybe TRBD1 (5 bases). Looked up from germline, CDR1 is MGHRA and CDR2 is YSYEKL. The V end was cut by 4 bases, the J end by 11 bases, with 17 bases between. This CDR3 has 13 residues.

The chain is built from TRBV7-6 and TRBJ2-5; TRBD2 agrees at 7 bases. Trimming at V came to 2 bases and at J to 5 bases, leaving 8 bases not matched to a gene. Germline V lookup: CDR1 SGHVS, CDR2 FNYEAQ. CDR3 length equals 15 residues. DNA for the CDR3: TGTGCCAGCAGCTTAATTGCGGGAGTGCCCGAGACCCAGTACTTC. Its protein product is CASSLIAGVPETQYF.